The 23 T cell receptor beta chains below come from one sample, sequenced in a study of CD8 T cell repertoires and HIV-1 epitope variants. Their target antigens are unknown. Profiled with immunoSEQ multiplex PCR; TCRdb holds only in-frame clones, not every one. The data contain fewer than 6,000 clones, about 62% of them singletons. Sample: cultured CD8+ T cells derived from PBMCs. The receptors were sampled from a male donor with HIV.

This clone was observed a handful of times. The chain uses TRBV11-2 and TRBJ1-4; D gene uncertain. The germline V and J ends were trimmed by 4 bases and 0 bases, with 12 bases remaining between them. The CDR3 loop spans 16 amino acids. Looked up from germline, CDR1 is SGHAT and CDR2 is FQNNGV. This chain's CDR3 is CASSSTDGATNEKLFF. CDR3 nucleotide sequence: TGTGCCAGCAGCTCAACGGACGGAGCAACTAATGAAAAACTGTTTTTT. Filled out from reference TRBV11-2 and TRBJ1-4, the complete variable domain reads EAGVAQSPRYKIIEKRQSVAFWCNPISGHATLYWYQQILGQGPKLLIQFQNNGVVDDSQLPKDRFSAERLKGVDSTLKIQPAKLEDSAVYLCASSSTDGATNEKLFFGSGTQLSVL.

The chain uses TRBV7-9 and TRBJ1-2; TRBD1 is a possible D gene (5 bases). Germline assignment: CDR1 SEHNR and CDR2 FQNEAQ (reference sequence). This CDR3 comprises 15 residues. V was clipped by 5 bases and J by 6 bases, with 19 bases between them. The CDR3 reads CASSVGTEHPNGYTF. CDR3 sequence (DNA): TGTGCCAGCAGCGTAGGGACTGAGCACCCTAATGGCTACACCTTC.

This chain uses TRBV6-5 with TRBJ2-1; 16 bases map to TRBD2. Germline V gives CDR1 MNHEY, CDR2 SVGAGI. The CDR3 extends over 16 amino acids. V lost 0 bases to trimming and J lost 7 bases; unmatched junction nucleotides: 0. The CDR3: CASSYSGLAGGNEQFF. The CDR3 DNA reads TGTGCCAGCAGTTACTCGGGACTAGCGGGGGGGAATGAGCAGTTCTTC.

The chain uses TRBV6-1 and TRBJ2-2; 7 bases line up with TRBD1. The germline V gene has CDR1 MNHNS and CDR2 SASEGT. J gave up 4 bases and V 2 bases, and 7 bases lay outside the gene matches. The CDR3 length is 16 residues. CDR3: CASSERQGGGTGELFF. The CDR3 DNA reads TGTGCCAGCAGTGAACGACAGGGCGGCGGCACCGGGGAGCTGTTTTTT.

The V call is TRBV6-5, the J call TRBJ2-7; 7 bases are shared with TRBD2. There are 13 residues in the CDR3. Germline CDR1 and CDR2: MNHEY and SVGAGI. The V segment lost 2 bases and the J segment 5 bases; nucleotides outside the gene matches: 3. The CDR3 DNA reads TGTGCCAGCAGTTACGAGACTAGCCACGAGCAGTACTTC. Protein product: CASSYETSHEQYF.

The V gene is TRBV4-1, the J gene TRBJ2-2, with TRBD2 matching 8 bases. CDR3 length: 14 residues. Trimming cost V 5 bases and J 10 bases; bases outside gene matches: 9. CDR1 is MGHRA and CDR2 is YSYEKL in the germline V gene. CDR3 nucleotides: TGCGCCAGCAGCTTAAGCGGGGGCGGTGAGGAGCTGTTTTTT. Translated, it gives CASSLSGGGEELFF.

This clone was observed a few times. The J gene is TRBJ2-7, the V gene TRBV4-2, with a weak D call TRBD2 (5 bases). Trimming stripped 0 bases from V and 1 base from J, with 13 bases between. CDR3 size: 16 residues. From germline, CDR1 is LGHNA and CDR2 YNFKEQ. The CDR3 nucleotides read TGTGCCAGCAGCCAAGACGCGGGCCCAACTTCCTACGAGCAGTACTTC. This translates into CASSQDAGPTSYEQYF.

The chain links TRBV19 to TRBJ1-5; no definite D call. CDR1 is LNHDA, CDR2 SQIVND, per germline (reference sequence). V was trimmed by 8 bases and J by 7 bases, leaving 18 bases between them. CDR3 length: 14 residues. CDR3 DNA: TGTGCCAGTCTCCGAGCCGGATTCGAACAGCCCCAGCATTTT. This codes for CASLRAGFEQPQHF.

The rearrangement links TRBV28 to TRBJ1-3; possibly TRBD1 for D (6 bases). V lost 6 bases and J 4 bases, leaving 19 bases between the germline ends. This CDR3 is built from 16 residues. The germline V gene encodes CDR1 MDHEN and CDR2 SYDVKM. This CDR3 is CASRGPGQLSGNTIYF. The CDR3 region has the DNA TGTGCCAGCAGGGGACCCGGACAGTTGTCAGGAAACACCATATATTTT.

V usage is TRBV30 and J usage is TRBJ2-2; the D gene is possibly TRBD2 (5 bases). Trimming left V 0 bases short and J 7 bases short, with 9 bases between. From germline, CDR1 is GTSNPN and CDR2 SVGIG (reference sequence). The CDR3 loop spans 13 amino acids. The CDR3 DNA reads as TGTGCCTGGAGTGTAACCGGGAACGGGGAGCTGTTTTTT. It translates to CAWSVTGNGELFF.

This chain connects TRBV5-3 to TRBJ1-4, with D maybe TRBD1 (5 bases). TRBV5-3 is an open reading frame, and its role is uncertain. The CDR3 consists of 19 residues. The V end was cut by 0 bases, the J end by 4 bases, with 22 bases between. Written as DNA, the CDR3 is TGTGCCAGAAGCTTGGGACTCCCCATGGGGTCAGGGATTAATGAAAAACTGTTTTTT. Protein product: CARSLGLPMGSGINEKLFF.

This clone was counted a single time. The chain has TRBV7-2 and TRBJ1-1; D call uncertain. Germline V gives CDR1 SGHTA, CDR2 FQGNSA. V was cut by 4 bases and J by 3 bases, with 12 bases left in between. CDR3 length: 14 amino acids. The CDR3 protein is CASSYFDGDTEAFF. In DNA form, the CDR3 reads TGTGCCAGCAGCTACTTCGACGGAGACACTGAAGCTTTCTTT.

This clone showed up just a few times. The chain carries TRBV27 and TRBJ1-5; D gene unclear. V was shortened by 7 bases and J by 0 bases, with 10 bases between the two germline ends. The CDR3 is 14 amino acids. Germline-derived CDR1 and CDR2 are MNHEY and SMNVEV (reference sequence). The CDR3 DNA follows: TGTGCCAGCAAGGAGGTTTATAGCAATCAGCCCCAGCATTTT. Protein: CASKEVYSNQPQHF.

V and J are TRBV19 and TRBJ2-7; D not certain. The CDR3 is made up of 12 amino acids. V was pared by 5 bases and J by 3 bases, with 8 bases between. In germline, CDR1 is LNHDA, CDR2 SQIVND (reference sequence). CDR3 bases: TGTGCCAGTAGTGCTGAAGACTACGAGCAGTACTTC. Protein: CASSAEDYEQYF.

V gene TRBV5-1 combines with J gene TRBJ1-4; maybe TRBD1 (6 bases). CDR3 length equals 16 residues. Germline CDR1 reads SGHRS; CDR2 reads YFSETQ. V was pared by 0 bases and J by 4 bases, with 13 bases between. The CDR3 sequence is CASSLAGGRNNEKLFF. Written as DNA, the CDR3 is TGCGCCAGCAGCTTGGCCGGGGGGCGAAATAATGAAAAACTGTTTTTT.

This chain joins TRBV5-1 and TRBJ2-2; TRBD2 aligns across 8 bases. This CDR3 region has 14 residues. J gave up 3 bases and V 7 bases, and 5 bases lay outside the gene matches. Per germline, CDR1 SGHRS and CDR2 YFSETQ. Written as DNA, the CDR3 is TGCGCCAGCTCCAGGGGACTAGACACCGGGGAGCTGTTTTTT. Residues: CASSRGLDTGELFF.

The chain carries TRBV27 and TRBJ2-7, with D tentatively TRBD1 (7 bases). Between the trimmed V and J ends, which lost 2 bases and 4 bases, there was a span of 21 bases. CDR3 length equals 17 residues. Per germline, CDR1 MNHEY and CDR2 SMNVEV (reference sequence). CDR3 in amino acids: CASSLRTSETGRYEQYF. The CDR3 region has the DNA TGTGCCAGCAGTTTAAGAACTTCAGAGACAGGGAGGTACGAGCAGTACTTC.

The chain employs TRBV4-3 and TRBJ1-1; D is unresolved. The length of the CDR3 is 16 residues. The germline V gene has CDR1 LGHNA and CDR2 YSLEER. V was shortened by 0 bases and J by 2 bases, with 13 bases between the two germline ends. Written as DNA, the CDR3 is TGCGCCAGCAGCCAAGAGGTGGGAATGGAAAACACTGAAGCTTTCTTT. Translated, it gives CASSQEVGMENTEAFF.

This chain links TRBV6-6 with TRBJ2-7; perhaps D is TRBD1 or TRBD2 (5 bases each). This CDR3 has 14 residues. Germline lookup yields CDR1 MNHNY and CDR2 SVGAGI (reference sequence). Trimming shortened V by 6 bases and J by 2 bases, and 14 bases separated the two germline ends. CDR3 sequence: CASSPGAITYEQYF. DNA of the CDR3: TGTGCCAGCAGCCCCGGGGCGATTACCTACGAGCAGTACTTC.

The V gene is TRBV28, the J gene TRBJ2-1; 12 nucleotides line up with TRBD2. The CDR3 runs 17 residues. Germline V gives CDR1 MDHEN, CDR2 SYDVKM. V was clipped by 5 bases and J by 8 bases; unmatched bases: 13. CDR3 bases: TGTGCCAGCAGTCTTCCGACTAGCGGGAGTGGGGGGGATGAGCAGTTCTTC. Protein product: CASSLPTSGSGGDEQFF.

The V and J genes are TRBV11-3 and TRBJ2-2, with D maybe TRBD2 (5 bases). The V end lost 2 bases, the J end lost 5 bases, and 6 bases lay between the germline ends. Per germline, CDR1 SGHNT and CDR2 YENEEA. The CDR3 is 13 residues long. CDR3 loop: CASSLTGTGELFF. The DNA of the CDR3 is TGTGCCAGCAGCTTAACGGGGACCGGGGAGCTGTTTTTT.

The chain employs TRBV28 and TRBJ2-2; 7 nucleotides align to TRBD2. Per germline, CDR1 MDHEN and CDR2 SYDVKM. The V and J ends lost 4 bases and 5 bases, in that order; junction bases with no gene match: 19. The CDR3 loop spans 19 amino acids. This CDR3 is CASSSPRVDSGMRTGELFF. In DNA form, the CDR3 reads TGTGCCAGCAGTTCCCCTAGAGTAGACAGCGGGATGAGAACCGGGGAGCTGTTTTTT.

There are a few counts of this clone. This chain uses TRBV7-8 with TRBJ1-2; unclear D gene. V lost 5 bases and J lost 4, with 11 bases in between. Germline loops: CDR1 SGHVS, CDR2 FQNEAQ. The CDR3 is 13 residues long. The CDR3 nucleotides are TGTGCCAGCAGCCTAAAGTGGGGCTATGGCTACACCTTC. As protein: CASSLKWGYGYTF.